Below are 20 T cell receptor beta chains sequenced from a single sample in a study of early T cells in non-severe SARS-CoV-2 infection (dated by TCRdb to about 2021). Libraries were prepared through 5' RACE. Instrument on record: NextSeq 500. In TCRdb, the public reads were trimmed at Q25 with fastp and aligned with MiXCR, with productive beta chains retained. Every distinct CDR3 protein forms one entry, paired with its most common genes and DNA. The sample table contains 54,000 or so distinct CDR3 sequences; only one count was recorded for 10% to 15% of them. Approximately 4.8% of the sample belongs to the ten largest clones. Sequencing input: whole blood. The origin of the receptors is an adult who was a healthcare worker with PCR-confirmed SARS-CoV-2 infection or an uninfected control (not recorded which).

This clonotype has a handful of counts. The chain carries TRBV4-1 and TRBJ2-3; 7 bases agree with TRBD2. This CDR3 spans 14 amino acids. After removal of 2 bases from V and 5 bases from J, the junction contained 4 bases not matched to a gene. CDR1 and CDR2 (germline): MGHRA, YSYEKL. This CDR3 reads CASSQRLAGDTQYF. The CDR3 nucleotides are TGCGCCAGCAGCCAACGACTAGCAGGAGATACGCAGTATTTT.

This clonotype was observed a few times. V gene TRBV6-5 combines with J gene TRBJ2-5; D is uncertain. Germline values: CDR1 MNHEY, CDR2 SVGAGI. Between the trimmed V and J ends, which lost 6 bases and 2 bases, there was a span of 4 bases. The CDR3 consists of 11 residues. The CDR3 DNA reads TGTGCCAGCAGGCGACAAGAGACCCAGTACTTC. Amino acids: CASRRQETQYF.

The sample holds a few counts of this clonotype. The chain combines TRBV7-3 with TRBJ1-4, with D maybe TRBD1 (6 bases). CDR1 SGHTA and CDR2 FQGTGA come from the germline V gene. The CDR3 runs to 14 residues. Trimming took off 4 bases at V and 5 bases at J, with 11 bases between the two ends. CDR3 amino acids: CASSSSGANEKLFF. CDR3 nucleotide sequence: TGTGCCAGCAGCTCTTCAGGGGCGAATGAAAAACTGTTTTTT.

The CDR3 sequence: CASSKRGRAGAQITDTQYF. CDR3 DNA: TGTGCCAGCAGCAAGCGGGGACGGGCGGGGGCACAAATCACAGATACGCAGTATTTT. This chain links TRBV7-2 with TRBJ2-3; tentatively, D is TRBD2 (7 bases). CDR3 size: 19 residues. Trimming removed 5 bases from V and 2 bases from J, with 26 bases in between. Germline V lookup: CDR1 SGHTA, CDR2 FQGNSA.

V and J are TRBV5-4 and TRBJ2-1; 8 positions match TRBD2. The trim removed 2 bases at V and 0 bases at J, leaving 4 bases unmatched. The CDR3 loop spans 16 amino acids. CDR1 is SGHNT, CDR2 YYREEE, per germline (reference sequence). CDR3 protein: CASSFGSGSSYNEQFF. Here the CDR3 DNA reads TGTGCCAGCAGCTTTGGGAGCGGGAGCTCCTACAATGAGCAGTTCTTC.

This clonotype has a handful of counts. The chain joins TRBV7-9 to TRBJ1-1, with D uncertain. With 6 bases removed from V and 2 bases from J, the gap between germline ends came to 16 bases. Germline V CDR1 and CDR2: SEHNR, FQNEAQ (reference sequence). The CDR3 has 15 amino acids. Here the CDR3 DNA reads TGTGCCAGCAGGCCGTCTCGGGTCGACAACACTGAAGCTTTCTTT. It is translated as CASRPSRVDNTEAFF.

Only a few counts were recorded for this clonotype. V gene TRBV29-1 combines with J gene TRBJ1-6, with D hard to call. V gave up 4 bases and J gave up 7 bases, with 11 bases separating them. The CDR3 contains 13 residues. Per the germline V gene, CDR1 is SQVTM and CDR2 is ANQGSEA. CDR3 DNA sequence: TGCAGCGTTGCTGTCACACTCAATTCACCCCTCCACTTT. It is translated as CSVAVTLNSPLHF. The complete variable domain, with remaining parts taken from reference TRBV29-1 and TRBJ1-6, reads SAVISQKPSRDICQRGTSLTIQCQVDSQVTMMFWYRQQPGQSLTLIATANQGSEATYESGFVIDKFPISRPNLTFSTLTVSNMSPEDSSIYLCSVAVTLNSPLHFGNGTRLTVT.

V gene TRBV28 combines with J gene TRBJ2-7; possibly TRBD2 for D (6 bases). This CDR3 has 14 residues. Germline V gives CDR1 MDHEN, CDR2 SYDVKM. The V and J ends lost 10 bases and 5 bases respectively, with 21 bases between them. CDR3 protein: CANRGKQFGNEQYF. The DNA of the CDR3 is TGTGCCAATCGGGGGAAGCAGTTTGGGAACGAGCAGTACTTC. Looking up the rest from reference TRBV28 and TRBJ2-7 gives the full variable domain: DVKVTQSSRYLVKRTGEKVFLECVQDMDHENMFWYRQDPGLGLRLIYFSYDVKMKEKGDIPEGYSVSREKKERFSLILESASTNQTSMYLCANRGKQFGNEQYFGPGTRLTVT.

This chain uses TRBV7-2 with TRBJ1-1; 8 bases map to TRBD1. Germline CDR1 is SGHTA and CDR2 is FQGNSA. CDR3 length: 14 amino acids. V gave up 2 bases and J gave up 1 base; unmatched junction bases: 0. CDR3 bases: TGTGCCAGCAGCTTACAGGGGGCGAACACTGAAGCTTTCTTT. It codes for CASSLQGANTEAFF.

A few counts support this clonotype. One end of the junction does not line up with germline, which may come from a read error. The CDR3 here is CSARGGRNAYEQYF. The CDR3 DNA sequence: TGCAGTGCGAGAGGGGGCAGGAACGCCTACGAGCAGTACTTC. The chain joins TRBV20-1 to TRBJ2-7, with TRBD1 matching 7 bases. Germline V gene lookup returns CDR1 DFQATT and CDR2 SNEGSKA (reference sequence). This CDR3 is 14 amino acids long.

Ten or more counts support this clonotype. The chain uses TRBV5-1 and TRBJ2-3; 7 bases fit TRBD2. This CDR3 comprises 14 residues. J was trimmed by 6 bases and V by 4 bases; bases with no gene match: 8. Germline CDR1 SGHRS, CDR2 YFSETQ. This CDR3 reads CASSKGGSPDTQYF. DNA for the CDR3: TGCGCCAGCAGCAAGGGCGGGAGCCCTGATACGCAGTATTTT.

V gene TRBV20-1 combines with J gene TRBJ2-3; 8 nucleotides line up with TRBD2. V was pared by 6 bases and J by 7 bases, with 9 bases of the junction left unmatched. Looked up from germline, CDR1 is DFQATT and CDR2 is SNEGSKA (reference sequence). This CDR3 is 13 amino acids long. The CDR3 spells CSATPGTRNTQYF. The CDR3 coding sequence is TGCAGTGCCACGCCCGGGACTAGGAATACGCAGTATTTT.

This clonotype was observed many times. This rearrangement joins TRBV6-6 to TRBJ2-5; D is perhaps TRBD1 (6 bases). This CDR3 is built from 12 residues. The germline gives CDR1 MNHNY, CDR2 SVGAGI (reference sequence). With 5 bases removed from V and 2 bases from J, the gap between germline ends came to 6 bases. CDR3 DNA sequence: TGTGCCAGCAGTGGACAGCAAGAGACCCAGTACTTC. Its protein product is CASSGQQETQYF.

This clonotype was observed at least ten times. V usage is TRBV10-1 and J usage is TRBJ1-3, with D possibly being TRBD1 (5 bases). The germline CDR1 and CDR2 sequences are WNHNN and SYGVQD (reference sequence). Trimming cost V 11 bases and J 0 bases, with 17 bases left between them. The CDR3 is made up of 15 amino acids. CDR3 amino acids: CARDRGSNSGNTIYF. CDR3 nucleotide sequence: TGCGCCCGCGATCGGGGCAGTAACTCTGGAAACACCATATATTTT.

This rearrangement joins TRBV4-1 to TRBJ2-7; 10 positions match TRBD2. This CDR3 is built from 17 residues. Germline loops: CDR1 MGHRA, CDR2 YSYEKL. The V segment lost 0 bases and the J segment 6 bases; nucleotides outside the gene matches: 11. This CDR3 reads CASSQEARLAGAREQYF. CDR3 in DNA: TGCGCCAGCAGCCAAGAGGCTCGCCTAGCGGGAGCGCGCGAGCAGTACTTC.

The chain employs TRBV20-1 and TRBJ2-7; D unclear. The CDR3 is 14 residues long. Trimming removed 5 bases from V and 2 bases from J, with 16 bases in between. Germline CDR1 and CDR2: DFQATT and SNEGSKA (reference sequence). Here the CDR3 DNA reads TGCAGTGCTCCCCGACCGGGCAAAACCTACGAGCAGTACTTC. Its translation: CSAPRPGKTYEQYF.

The chain links TRBV6-2 or TRBV6-3 to TRBJ1-1, with D tentatively TRBD1 (6 bases). V lost 5 bases to trimming and J lost 0 bases, with 22 bases between them. This CDR3 comprises 18 residues. The V gene's germline CDR1 is MNHEY and CDR2 SVGEGT. The CDR3 nucleotides read TGTGCCAGCAGTAAACCCACAGGGCGGGAAGGAATGAACACTGAAGCTTTCTTT. This encodes CASSKPTGREGMNTEAFF.

This clonotype was counted a few times. This chain connects TRBV30 to TRBJ2-7; D may be TRBD2 (6 bases). V was pared by 4 bases and J by 3 bases, with 13 bases between. The CDR3 extends over 13 amino acids. Germline V gives CDR1 GTSNPN, CDR2 SVGIG (reference sequence). As DNA, the CDR3 is TGTGCCTGGACGGGAGTAGGAGGCTACGAGCAGTACTTC. Its translation is CAWTGVGGYEQYF.

This rearrangement joins TRBV3-1 to TRBJ2-2, with D uncertain. The CDR3 length is 14 residues. V gave up 1 base and J gave up 1 base, with 4 bases separating them. In germline, CDR1 is LGHDT, CDR2 YNNKEL (reference sequence). Here the CDR3 reads CASSQVVNTGELFF. The DNA of the CDR3 is TGTGCCAGCAGCCAAGTAGTGAACACCGGGGAGCTGTTTTTT.

This clonotype was counted only a few times. The J gene is TRBJ1-1, the V gene TRBV29-1; perhaps TRBD1 as D (6 bases). The CDR3 totals 15 residues. The germline CDR1 and CDR2 sequences are SQVTM and ANQGSEA. V shed 1 base and J shed 3 bases, with 15 bases lying between them. CDR3 sequence: CSVEGDKGVYTEAFF. DNA for the CDR3: TGCAGCGTTGAAGGAGATAAGGGGGTTTACACTGAAGCTTTCTTT.